These 4 T cell receptor beta chains originate from one sample sequenced in a study of early T cells in non-severe SARS-CoV-2 infection. TCRdb re-derived calls from the 5' RACE reads in MiXCR, one entry per CDR3 protein. Here the sample spans about 72,000 distinct CDR3 sequences, about a tenth being singletons. The sequencing here drew on whole blood, taken at baseline. The receptor source for this set is an adult who was a healthcare worker with PCR-confirmed SARS-CoV-2 infection or an uninfected control (not recorded which).

The chain links TRBV2 to TRBJ1-2, with D maybe TRBD1 (6 bases). V lost 2 bases to trimming and J lost 2 bases, with 12 bases between them. CDR1 is SNHLY and CDR2 is FYNNEI in the germline V gene. CDR3 length: 15 residues. The DNA for the CDR3 is TGTGCCAGCAGTGAAAGCGGACAGAGCAACTATGGCTACACCTTC. Encoded protein: CASSESGQSNYGYTF.

This clonotype came up many times. The chain combines TRBV7-9 with TRBJ2-7; 8 bases agree with TRBD1. The CDR3 loop spans 11 amino acids. V was pared by 4 bases and J by 13 bases, with 6 bases of the junction left unmatched. CDR1 is SEHNR, CDR2 FQNEAQ, per germline (reference sequence). CDR3 protein: CASSSGQGNYF. Written as DNA, the CDR3 is TGTGCCAGCAGCTCCGGACAGGGAAACTACTTC.

This clonotype has only one observation. V usage is TRBV18 and J usage is TRBJ2-1, with 7 bases aligning to TRBD1. The CDR3 is made up of 15 amino acids. Losses at the gene ends were 2 bases for V and 4 bases for J; bases not matched to a gene: 5. The V gene's germline CDR1 is KGHSH and CDR2 LQKENI. CDR3 nucleotide sequence: TGTGCCAGCTCACCATCGGGACAGCCTTACAATGAGCAGTTCTTC. This codes for CASSPSGQPYNEQFF.

The table lists this clonotype with many counts. The V call is TRBV11-3, the J call TRBJ2-6, with 8 bases identical to TRBD1. V trimming: 1 base; J trimming: 2 bases; junction bases outside the gene matches: 7. CDR3 length: 18 amino acids. CDR1 is SGHNT and CDR2 is YENEEA in the germline V gene. The CDR3 DNA sequence: TGTGCCAGCAGCTTAGGGACAGGGCTGGGTACTGGGGCCAACGTCCTGACTTTC. Its protein is CASSLGTGLGTGANVLTF.